This T cell receptor beta chain emerged from a study of cytomegalovirus exposure and HLA in healthy donors. Background on the study: Among the 350 to 400 donors who were genotyped, approximately 83% fell in the genetic ancestry cluster that is associated with self-reported Caucasian donors.

The study's findings and limits: Available immune exposure information was restricted to CMV serostatus only. Within a later analysis, the majority of CMV-associated TCR beta chains appeared HLA-restricted.

Researchers ran the PCR with 60 Vbeta and 13 Jbeta primers. The repertoire was sequenced with immunoSEQ multiplex PCR; TCRdb's copy has only in-frame clones and lacks some. The sample consists of around 150,000 clones, 65% to 80% of them appearing once. The V gene's germline CDR1 is LNHDA and CDR2 SQIVND (reference sequence). CDR3 length equals 16 residues. V shed 8 bases and J shed 0 bases, with 14 bases lying between them. For this clone: Its antigen is still unknown.

The gene calls are TRBV19 and TRBJ2-6, with D tentatively TRBD1 (6 bases). The TCR comes from a man between 35 and 55 years old in good health and CMV-seronegative. Specimen: PBMCs. CDR3 sequence (DNA): TGTGCCAGTGGAGCAGGGGCCGTCTCTGGGGCCAACGTCCTGACTTTC. Translating gives CASGAGAVSGANVLTF. Variable domain in full (rest from reference TRBV19 and TRBJ2-6): DGGITQSPKYLFRKEGQNVTLSCEQNLNHDAMYWYRQDPGQGLRLIYYSQIVNDFQKGDIAEGYSVSREKKESFPLTVTSAQKNPTAFYLCASGAGAVSGANVLTFGAGSRLTVL.